What follows are 12 T cell receptor beta chains derived from one specimen sequenced in a study of cytomegalovirus exposure and HLA in healthy donors. The PCR had 60 Vbeta and 13 Jbeta primers. Profiled with immunoSEQ multiplex PCR; TCRdb holds only in-frame clones, not every one. The data hold around 130,000 clones, with more than 60% observed a single time. The sequencing input was PBMCs. These receptors were collected from a male donor in good health and CMV-seronegative.

The sample holds a few counts of this clone. This chain joins TRBV10-3 and TRBJ2-2, with TRBD2 matching 11 bases. CDR1 and CDR2 (germline): ENHRY, SYGVKD. With V trimmed by 7 bases and J by 2 bases, 3 bases remained unmatched. This CDR3 has 15 residues. CDR3 coding DNA: TGTGCCATCAAGGGACTAGCGGATAACACCGGGGAGCTGTTTTTT. It encodes CAIKGLADNTGELFF.

This chain joins TRBV5-1 and TRBJ2-1; tentative D call: TRBD2 (5 bases). V lost 4 bases and J lost 10, with 18 bases in between. This CDR3 is built from 14 residues. Germline V gene data show CDR1 as SGHRS and CDR2 as YFSETQ. The CDR3 is CASSQAQLVWEQFF. Here the CDR3 DNA reads TGCGCCAGCAGCCAAGCGCAACTAGTTTGGGAGCAGTTCTTC.

The chain carries TRBV7-2 and TRBJ1-5; D perhaps matches TRBD1 (6 bases). CDR1 is SGHTA and CDR2 is FQGNSA in the germline V gene. The CDR3 consists of 18 residues. Trimming shortened V by 0 bases and J by 0 bases, and 15 bases separated the two germline ends. The CDR3 loop is CASSLAVGQLYSNQPQHF. CDR3 DNA sequence: TGTGCCAGCAGCTTAGCGGTCGGACAGCTTTATAGCAATCAGCCCCAGCATTTT.

The chain recombines TRBV6-1 with TRBJ1-1, with a tentative D call TRBD1 (6 bases). CDR3 size: 13 residues. Trimming pared 5 bases from V and 5 bases from J, leaving 12 bases between. Germline values: CDR1 MNHNS, CDR2 SASEGT. DNA for the CDR3: TGTGCCAGCAGTCACAGGGTTTCGACTGAAGCTTTCTTT. Translation: CASSHRVSTEAFF.

The chain carries TRBV19 and TRBJ1-5, with TRBD1 as a possible D gene (5 bases). The ends were cut back, 6 bases at V and 1 base at J, with 16 bases in the middle. Germline assignment: CDR1 LNHDA and CDR2 SQIVND (reference sequence). This CDR3 has 16 residues. CDR3 in DNA: TGTGCCAGTAGGACGCAGGGTAAAACGAGCAATCAGCCCCAGCATTTT. Amino acids: CASRTQGKTSNQPQHF.

This chain joins TRBV30 and TRBJ2-1, with 10 bases lining up with TRBD1. CDR3 length: 14 residues. Germline V gene data show CDR1 as GTSNPN and CDR2 as SVGIG (reference sequence). V gave up 2 bases and J gave up 4 bases; unmatched junction bases: 2. The CDR3, as DNA: TGTGCCTGGAGTAGGGACAGGGGATACAATGAGCAGTTCTTC. Translated, it gives CAWSRDRGYNEQFF.

CDR3 protein: CASSPGQGIEQFF. The CDR3 DNA reads as TGTGCCAGCTCCCCGGGACAGGGTATCGAGCAGTTCTTC. This rearrangement joins TRBV6-4 to TRBJ2-1; 9 bases fit TRBD1. The CDR3 is 13 residues long. The germline gives CDR1 MRHNA, CDR2 SNTAGT. V lost 8 bases to trimming and J lost 10 bases; unmatched junction nucleotides: 9.

V is TRBV7-2 and J is TRBJ2-5; no definite D call. Germline assignment: CDR1 SGHTA and CDR2 FQGNSA. The V and J ends lost 4 bases and 1 base respectively, with 10 bases between them. The CDR3 has 14 residues. CDR3 DNA: TGTGCCAGCAGCTCCCGACTTACCCAAGAGACCCAGTACTTC. Protein sequence: CASSSRLTQETQYF.

The V and J genes are TRBV7-2 and TRBJ2-1; D gene ambiguous. Germline V gene sequence: CDR1 SGHTA, CDR2 FQGNSA. With 3 bases removed from V and 4 bases from J, the gap between germline ends came to 13 bases. The length of the CDR3 is 15 residues. The CDR3 reads CASSFGAPEYNEQFF. The CDR3 bases are TGTGCCAGCAGCTTTGGAGCGCCGGAATACAATGAGCAGTTCTTC.

In its sample, this clone was seen a few times. The chain recombines TRBV2 with TRBJ1-4, with TRBD1 matching over 7 bases. CDR1 is SNHLY and CDR2 is FYNNEI in the germline V gene. Trimming at V came to 5 bases and at J to 2 bases, leaving 2 bases not matched to a gene. The CDR3 is 14 amino acids. CDR3 residues: CASSTGVTNEKLFF. In DNA, the CDR3 is TGTGCCAGCAGTACAGGGGTGACTAATGAAAAACTGTTTTTT.

This clone has only a few counts. This chain connects TRBV5-6 to TRBJ1-2, with TRBD1 matching 10 bases. Germline CDR1 SGHDT, CDR2 YYEEEE. V gave up 0 bases and J gave up 5 bases; unmatched junction bases: 4. The CDR3 is 15 amino acids. In DNA form, the CDR3 reads TGTGCCAGCAGCTTGGAGACAGGGGGCAGGTATGGCTACACCTTC. Amino acid sequence: CASSLETGGRYGYTF.

The gene calls are TRBV6-6 and TRBJ2-1; 11 nucleotides agree with TRBD1. The CDR3 runs 16 residues. The V and J ends lost 6 bases and 8 bases, in that order; junction bases with no gene match: 12. Per germline, CDR1 MNHNY and CDR2 SVGAGI (reference sequence). The CDR3 protein is CASRTHGQGAVDEQFF. CDR3 bases: TGTGCCAGCAGAACGCACGGACAGGGGGCGGTCGATGAGCAGTTCTTC.